A selection of T cell receptor beta chains follows, all from one sample in a study of shared clonotypes between healthy human individuals. Sequenced by immunoSEQ multiplex PCR; TCRdb stores in-frame clones only, minus some. The table shows approximately 1.5 million clones, with 97% to 99% occurring only once. Sequencing was done on a sample of naive CD4+ T cells sorted from blood. The receptors come from a man under 40 in good health. Each CDR3 is given with its conserved first and last residue. D genes are given only for firm matches. Expanded clones get a size class; other rows say once, few or many, or leave the size out.

TRBV28	TRBJ1-2	-	-	CASSPWIMGYTF	TGTGCCAGCAGCCCCTGGATCATGGGCTACACCTTC
TRBV18	TRBJ1-2	-	TRBD1	CASSPRTGTYGYTF	TGTGCCAGCTCACCAAGGACAGGGACGTATGGCTACACCTTC
TRBV5-1	TRBJ2-1	-	TRBD2	CASSWGLAQYNEQFF	TGCGCCAGCAGCTGGGGACTAGCGCAATACAATGAGCAGTTCTTC
TRBV5-6	TRBJ1-5	-	-	CASSPQGRNQPQHF	TGTGCCAGCAGCCCGCAGGGTAGAAACCAGCCCCAGCATTTT
TRBV27	TRBJ2-7	once	TRBD1	CASSYRGAEQYF	TGTGCCAGCAGTTACAGGGGCGCCGAGCAGTACTTC
TRBV15	TRBJ2-7	-	TRBD2	CATSRDLAGEYEQYF	TGTGCCACCAGCAGAGATCTAGCGGGAGAATACGAGCAGTACTTC
TRBV10-1	TRBJ2-1	-	TRBD1	CASSDGGQGARNEQFF	TGCGCCAGCAGTGATGGGGGACAGGGGGCGCGCAATGAGCAGTTCTTC
TRBV10-2	TRBJ2-1	-	TRBD1	CASSASRDRVVDNEQFF	TGCGCCAGCAGTGCGTCAAGGGACAGGGTGGTTGACAATGAGCAGTTCTTC
TRBV9	TRBJ1-2	-	-	CASSVAGTGNYGYTF	TGTGCCAGCAGCGTAGCTGGTACAGGAAACTATGGCTACACCTTC
TRBV10-2	TRBJ2-1	-	TRBD2	CASSVIPSGNGNEQFF	TGCGCCAGCAGTGTGATCCCCAGCGGGAACGGCAATGAGCAGTTCTTC
TRBV6-5	TRBJ1-3	-	-	CASSQTSSGNTIYF	TGTGCCAGCAGCCAAACCAGCTCTGGAAACACCATATATTTT
TRBV29-1	TRBJ1-2	-	-	CSVEDFGWSRQERNGYTF	TGCAGCGTTGAAGATTTCGGTTGGTCCCGACAGGAACGAAATGGCTACACCTTC
TRBV28	TRBJ1-4	-	TRBD1	CASSSYRGAGEKLFF	TGTGCCAGCAGTTCTTACAGGGGAGCGGGTGAAAAACTGTTTTTT
TRBV19	TRBJ1-2	-	-	CASSMGLSNYGYTF	TGTGCCAGTAGTATGGGGCTATCTAACTATGGCTACACCTTC
TRBV10-2	TRBJ1-5	-	-	CASREQGVGPQHF	TGCGCCAGCAGGGAACAGGGTGTAGGGCCCCAGCATTTT
TRBV29-1	TRBJ1-2	once	TRBD1	CSAAGTDQNYGYTF	TGCAGCGCTGCTGGGACAGACCAGAACTATGGCTACACCTTC
TRBV29-1	TRBJ2-6	-	-	CSVSGTGANVLTF	TGCAGCGTTTCGGGTACTGGGGCCAACGTCCTGACTTTC
TRBV7-7	TRBJ1-4	-	-	CASSLGQGIDEKLFF	TGTGCTAGCAGCTTAGGGCAGGGGATAGACGAAAAACTGTTTTTT
TRBV9	TRBJ1-2	-	-	CASSVDGRVPTTNYGYTF	TGTGCCAGCAGCGTAGATGGGAGGGTCCCCACAACTAACTATGGCTACACCTTC
TRBV6-1	TRBJ1-5	-	-	CASSYSNSNQPQHF	TGTGCCAGCAGCTACAGCAATAGCAATCAGCCCCAGCATTTT
TRBV6-1	TRBJ2-1	-	TRBD1	CASRGGTGSYNEQFF	TGTGCCAGCAGGGGCGGGACAGGGTCCTACAATGAGCAGTTCTTC
TRBV4-3	TRBJ1-2	-	-	CASSQDRAFGGYTF	TGCGCCAGCAGCCAAGACAGGGCTTTCGGAGGCTACACCTTC
TRBV7-2	TRBJ2-2	-	-	CASSLVRQLGELFF	TGTGCCAGCAGCTTAGTTCGGCAGCTCGGGGAGCTGTTTTTT
TRBV9	TRBJ2-5	-	-	CASSVGPTEYQETQYF	TGTGCCAGCAGCGTAGGGCCGACGGAGTACCAAGAGACCCAGTACTTC
TRBV18	TRBJ2-7	-	TRBD1	CASSPLGGQGSYEQYF	TGTGCCAGCTCACCACTAGGAGGACAGGGGTCCTACGAGCAGTACTTC
TRBV6-1	TRBJ1-2	-	TRBD1	CASSGQGVNYGYTF	TGTGCCAGCAGTGGACAGGGGGTTAACTATGGCTACACCTTC
TRBV19	TRBJ1-1	-	-	CASRREDRPSTEAFF	TGTGCCAGTCGGCGGGAAGACCGTCCAAGTACTGAAGCTTTCTTT
TRBV7-8	TRBJ2-1	-	-	CASSLGSAGNNEQFF	TGTGCCAGCAGCTTAGGGTCGGCGGGAAACAATGAGCAGTTCTTC
TRBV29-1	TRBJ2-1	-	-	CSVATPYNEQFF	TGCAGCGTTGCAACGCCTTACAATGAGCAGTTCTTC
TRBV9	TRBJ1-5	once	TRBD1	CASSVVVTGVVQPQHF	TGTGCCAGCAGCGTAGTGGTGACAGGGGTGGTTCAGCCCCAGCATTTT
TRBV28	TRBJ1-2	-	-	CASKNYGYTF	TGTGCCAGCAAAAACTATGGCTACACCTTC
TRBV7-7	TRBJ2-2	-	-	CASSLVVTANTGELFF	TGTGCCAGCAGCTTGGTCGTGACAGCGAACACCGGGGAGCTGTTTTTT
TRBV4-1	TRBJ1-2	-	TRBD1	CASSLPLGQTLDYGYTF	TGCGCCAGCAGCCTTCCCCTGGGACAGACCCTGGACTATGGCTACACCTTC
TRBV28	TRBJ1-5	-	-	CASSSGFNQPQHF	TGTGCCAGCAGTTCCGGGTTTAATCAGCCCCAGCATTTT
TRBV9	TRBJ2-7	-	TRBD1	CASSAQGAPSYEQYF	TGTGCCAGCAGCGCCCAGGGGGCACCATCCTACGAGCAGTACTTC
TRBV6-1	TRBJ1-5	-	-	CASSDDRSNQPQHF	TGTGCCAGCAGTGACGACAGGAGCAATCAGCCCCAGCATTTT
TRBV18	TRBJ1-2	-	-	CASSPKEGYGYTF	TGTGCCAGCTCACCTAAAGAAGGATATGGCTACACCTTC
TRBV7-3	TRBJ2-5	-	TRBD2	CASSLGTSGETQYF	TGTGCCAGCAGCTTGGGGACTAGTGGGGAGACCCAGTACTTC
TRBV19	TRBJ2-1	-	-	CASSISVESRLWYNEQFF	TGTGCCAGTAGTATATCGGTGGAGTCGAGACTATGGTACAATGAGCAGTTCTTC
TRBV29-1	TRBJ2-4	-	-	CSVGGRLAKNIQYF	TGCAGCGTTGGCGGCAGATTAGCCAAAAACATTCAGTACTTC